The 2 T cell receptor beta chains below were found in one sample sequenced in a study of identical twins (TCRdb year 2016). The library came from 5' RACE. The instrument given in TCRdb is Illumina HiSeq 2000. Starting from the raw public reads, TCRdb applied fastp trimming at Q25, assembled clones with MiXCR and retained in-frame beta chains. Entries that share a CDR3 protein sequence are merged under the most common genes and DNA. Here the sample has about 530,000 distinct CDR3 sequences; about 20% occur a single time. Around 0.5% of the sample rests with the top ten. This sample also appeared in a second study, on yellow fever vaccine responses in identical twins.

The sequenced sample consisted of CD4+ T cells sorted from blood. The receptors stem from a woman under 30 in good health.

This clonotype was counted only a few times. The chain carries TRBV6-2 or TRBV6-3 and TRBJ2-3; possible D gene TRBD1, 5 bases. V lost 4 bases and J lost 0, with 11 bases in between. The CDR3 is 15 residues long. Germline V lookup: CDR1 MNHEY, CDR2 SVGEGT. DNA of the CDR3: TGTGCCAGCAGTTTAAGTTACAGGAGCACAGATACGCAGTATTTT. Translating it yields CASSLSYRSTDTQYF.

This clonotype was observed a handful of times. The chain carries TRBV9 and TRBJ2-2; TRBD2 matches 10 bases. Germline V gene data show CDR1 as SGDLS and CDR2 as YYNGEE. V lost 6 bases and J lost 0; bases outside the gene matches: 5. This CDR3 comprises 16 residues. The CDR3 DNA reads TGTGCCAGCACCGGACTAGCGGTCGCGAACACCGGGGAGCTGTTTTTT. Its protein is CASTGLAVANTGELFF.